Shown below are 25 T cell receptor beta chains from a single sample sequenced in a study of patients and donors after allogeneic stem cell transplantation. One entry per CDR3 protein results from TCRdb running MiXCR on the RT-PCR reads. The sample lists 150,000 to 200,000 distinct CDR3 sequences, 24% occurring once. Input material: blood, either unsorted or a sorted T cell fraction (not recorded which). These receptors were obtained from a human donor who was either an allogeneic HSCT recipient or a stem cell or donor lymphocyte infusion donor (not recorded which). It is not recorded whose cells these are; they may come from a transplant donor.

This clonotype was detected a few times. This chain connects TRBV12-3 or TRBV12-4 to TRBJ2-3, with TRBD1 matching 7 bases. The CDR3 loop spans 15 amino acids. The V and J ends lost 5 bases and 0 bases, in that order; junction bases with no gene match: 5. CDR3 nucleotide sequence: TGTGCCAGCAGTCCCGACAGGGCTAGCACAGATACGCAGTATTTT. As protein: CASSPDRASTDTQYF.

This clonotype has a count of ten or more. The chain combines TRBV7-9 with TRBJ1-1; D is undetermined. CDR3 length equals 14 residues. Looked up from germline, CDR1 is SEHNR and CDR2 is FQNEAQ (reference sequence). V was clipped by 5 bases and J by 0 bases, with 10 bases between them. CDR3 coding DNA: TGTGCCAGCAGCGCCGGACCGATGAACACTGAAGCTTTCTTT. This encodes CASSAGPMNTEAFF.

V gene TRBV14 combines with J gene TRBJ1-4, with D possibly TRBD1 on 5 matching bases. V shed 0 bases and J shed 7 bases, with 12 bases lying between them. Germline CDR1 SGHDN, CDR2 FVKESK. The CDR3 contains 15 residues. CDR3 coding DNA: TGTGCCAGCAGCCAAGATCGGGGCAGCTCTGAAAAACTGTTTTTT. Amino acid sequence: CASSQDRGSSEKLFF.

The CDR3 DNA follows: TGCAGTGCCCGGGGACTTCACTATGGCTACACCTTC. Its protein is CSARGLHYGYTF. This chain links TRBV20-1 with TRBJ1-2, with D perhaps matching TRBD1 (5 bases). The CDR3 is 12 residues long. Per germline, CDR1 DFQATT and CDR2 SNEGSKA (reference sequence). The V end lost 6 bases, the J end lost 3 bases, and 11 bases lay between the germline ends.

This sequence joins TRBV24-1 and TRBJ2-1; perhaps TRBD2 as D (5 bases). This CDR3 is 14 amino acids long. The germline gives CDR1 KGHDR, CDR2 SFDVKD. Trimming left V 4 bases short and J 1 base short, with 7 bases between. CDR3 nucleotides: TGTGCCACCAGTGAGACGGGATCCTACAATGAGCAGTTCTTC. Protein sequence: CATSETGSYNEQFF.

This clonotype was found a few times. The chain has TRBV3-1 and TRBJ2-1; no definite D call. The CDR3 sequence is 14 residues long. Trimming shortened V by 0 bases and J by 7 bases, and 10 bases separated the two germline ends. Germline-derived CDR1 and CDR2 are LGHDT and YNNKEL (reference sequence). In DNA, the CDR3 is TGTGCCAGCAGCCAAGATCGCGGATGGAATGAGCAGTTCTTC. Protein product: CASSQDRGWNEQFF.

The chain couples TRBV7-2 to TRBJ1-1, with D unclear. Germline assignment: CDR1 SGHTA and CDR2 FQGNSA. CDR3 length equals 13 residues. Trimming cost V 3 bases and J 4 bases, with 9 bases left between them. The CDR3 spells CASSFSFSTEAFF. The DNA for the CDR3 is TGTGCCAGCAGCTTTAGTTTTAGCACTGAAGCTTTCTTT.

This clonotype showed up just a few times. This chain uses TRBV25-1 with TRBJ1-5, with 8 positions matching TRBD1. V trimming: 1 base; J trimming: 0 bases; junction bases outside the gene matches: 5. Germline V gene lookup returns CDR1 MGHDK and CDR2 SYGVNS. This CDR3 region has 17 residues. CDR3 in amino acids: CASSEFWTGYSNQPQHF. Here the CDR3 DNA reads TGTGCCAGCAGTGAATTTTGGACAGGGTATAGCAATCAGCCCCAGCATTTT.

The V gene is TRBV7-2, the J gene TRBJ2-1, with 7 nucleotides matching TRBD1. J was trimmed by 5 bases and V by 6 bases; bases with no gene match: 10. Germline V CDR1 and CDR2: SGHTA, FQGNSA. The CDR3 consists of 15 residues. CDR3 sequence reads: CASRHVGTADNEQFF. The CDR3 bases are TGTGCCAGCAGACATGTCGGGACAGCCGACAATGAGCAGTTCTTC.

The chain is built from TRBV7-8 and TRBJ1-1; 7 positions agree with TRBD1. CDR3 length: 16 amino acids. CDR1 and CDR2 from the germline V gene are SGHVS and FQNEAQ. With 4 bases clipped from V and 1 base from J, the junction kept 9 bases outside the gene matches. The CDR3 nucleotides read TGTGCCAGCAGCTCTCGATGGACAGGTCAGAACACTGAAGCTTTCTTT. It yields the protein CASSSRWTGQNTEAFF. The full variable domain, in which reference TRBV7-8 and TRBJ1-1 provide the parts outside the CDR3, is GAGVSQSPRYKVAKRGQDVALRCDPISGHVSLFWYQQALGQGPEFLTYFQNEAQLDKSGLPSDRFFAERPEGSVSTLKIQRTQQEDSAVYLCASSSRWTGQNTEAFFGQGTRLTVV.

About this clonotype itself: A read error may be the cause here, since a much bigger clone is one base away. V is TRBV29-1 and J is TRBJ1-1; D is possibly TRBD1 (6 bases). CDR1 is SQVTM, CDR2 ANQGSEA, per germline. This CDR3 is 14 amino acids long. V lost 4 bases and J 1 base, leaving 13 bases between the germline ends. The CDR3 nucleotides are TGCAGCGTTGCGCGGGACACCACGAACACTGAAGCTTTCTTT. Translation: CSVARDTTNTEAFF.

A few counts support this clonotype. The chain recombines TRBV20-1 with TRBJ1-5; D not certain. The CDR3 length is 13 residues. CDR1 is DFQATT and CDR2 is SNEGSKA in the germline V gene (reference sequence). V dropped 4 bases and J dropped 7 bases, with 14 bases sitting between them. CDR3 sequence: CSANAELSQPQHF. CDR3 DNA sequence: TGCAGTGCTAACGCGGAGTTAAGCCAGCCCCAGCATTTT.

This clonotype was seen a handful of times. The J gene is TRBJ1-6, the V gene TRBV7-2, with 8 bases aligning to TRBD1. Germline-derived CDR1 and CDR2 are SGHTA and FQGNSA. The CDR3 consists of 16 residues. V shed 4 bases and J 9 bases; nucleotides not matched to a gene: 11. As DNA, the CDR3 is TGTGCCAGCAGCTCGGGACAGGAATACTACGGTTCACCCCTCCACTTT. Translated: CASSSGQEYYGSPLHF.

V is TRBV25-1 and J is TRBJ1-3, with unresolved D. This CDR3 has 15 amino acids. V was pared by 4 bases and J by 2 bases, with 12 bases between. Germline V gene data show CDR1 as MGHDK and CDR2 as SYGVNS. The CDR3 DNA is TGTGCCAGCAGTGCGTCAACTCATGCTGGAAACACCATATATTTT. Amino acids: CASSASTHAGNTIYF.

The chain recombines TRBV12-3 or TRBV12-4 with TRBJ1-5; 8 bases line up with TRBD1. Trimming at V came to 6 bases and at J to 6 bases, leaving 10 bases not matched to a gene. The CDR3 is 15 amino acids. As DNA, the CDR3 is TGTGCCAGCAGGAACTCACAGGGGGGAAGTCAGCCCCAGCATTTT. Its protein product is CASRNSQGGSQPQHF.

This clonotype has only a few counts. This chain connects TRBV12-3 or TRBV12-4 to TRBJ2-1; no clear D gene. The ends were cut back, 8 bases at V and 4 bases at J, with 18 bases in the middle. The CDR3 runs 15 residues. The CDR3 sequence: CASHFAAGWYNEQFF. CDR3 DNA sequence: TGTGCCAGCCATTTTGCCGCAGGCTGGTACAATGAGCAGTTCTTC.

For the CDR3, the DNA is TGTGCCTGGAGTGTATGGGGGGAATCTTACGAGCAGTACTTC. Protein sequence: CAWSVWGESYEQYF. The chain employs TRBV30 and TRBJ2-7; perhaps TRBD2 as D (6 bases). The V end lost 0 bases, the J end lost 4 bases, and 13 bases lay between the germline ends. Germline loops: CDR1 GTSNPN, CDR2 SVGIG (reference sequence). The CDR3 runs to 14 residues.

In this sample, this clonotype turned up a few times. The chain employs TRBV5-1 and TRBJ1-1; the D is unclear. Between the trimmed V and J ends, which lost 0 bases and 0 bases, there was a span of 9 bases. Germline CDR1 and CDR2: SGHRS and YFSETQ. This CDR3 contains 15 residues. In nucleotides, the CDR3 is TGCGCCAGCAGCTTGGAGTTTTGGATGAACACTGAAGCTTTCTTT. Its translation: CASSLEFWMNTEAFF.

The CDR3 DNA is TGTGCCAGCAGTTACCAGGGGGAGCAGTACTTC. It codes for CASSYQGEQYF. The J gene is TRBJ2-7, the V gene TRBV6-5; tentatively, D is TRBD1 (6 bases). Germline-derived CDR1 and CDR2 are MNHEY and SVGAGI. Trimming shortened V by 2 bases and J by 7 bases, and 6 bases separated the two germline ends. The CDR3 consists of 11 residues.

The chain is built from TRBV5-8 and TRBJ1-2; TRBD1 is a possible D gene (5 bases). The germline gives CDR1 SGHTS, CDR2 YDEGEE. V lost 2 bases to trimming and J lost 6 bases, with 8 bases between them. The CDR3 is 12 residues long. The CDR3 DNA sequence: TGTGCCAGCAGCTTTACGGGGGATGGCTACACCTTC. Translated: CASSFTGDGYTF.

This clonotype was recorded a few times. This chain links TRBV5-5 with TRBJ1-5; TRBD1 matches at 11 bases. With 4 bases clipped from V and 7 bases from J, the junction kept 7 bases outside the gene matches. The CDR3 has 15 residues. CDR1 is SGHKS, CDR2 YYEKEE, per germline (reference sequence). The CDR3 reads CASSRDRGLNQPQHF. The CDR3 coding sequence is TGTGCCAGCAGCAGGGACAGGGGGTTGAACCAGCCCCAGCATTTT.

This clonotype was detected a few times. V gene TRBV9 combines with J gene TRBJ1-2, with 7 bases lining up with TRBD1. The ends lost 3 bases at V and 4 bases at J; junction bases unmatched: 3. The CDR3 runs 13 residues. Germline V gene sequence: CDR1 SGDLS, CDR2 YYNGEE. The chain's CDR3 is CASSAGQTYGYTF. CDR3 nucleotides: TGTGCCAGCAGCGCGGGACAGACCTATGGCTACACCTTC.

This sequence joins TRBV21-1 and TRBJ1-4; the D segment call TRBD1 is taken from the table without a DNA check. TRBV21-1 is a recognized pseudogene. This CDR3 comprises 15 residues. The CDR3 nucleotides read TGTGCCAGCAGCAACGGACAGGGGGCGGATGAAAAACTGTTTTTT. It specifies CASSNGQGADEKLFF.

CDR3 sequence reads: CASSLPGTGGFGQPQHF. CDR3 DNA sequence: TGTGCCAGCAGTTTACCCGGGACAGGGGGTTTTGGTCAGCCCCAGCATTTT. The chain employs TRBV28 and TRBJ1-5; 11 positions agree with TRBD1. Germline CDR1 reads MDHEN; CDR2 reads SYDVKM. The V and J ends lost 2 bases and 6 bases, in that order; junction bases with no gene match: 9. This CDR3 comprises 17 residues.

This clonotype was detected a few times. The chain has TRBV12-3 or TRBV12-4 and TRBJ1-1; D is ambiguous. CDR3 length: 13 amino acids. Trimming shortened V by 4 bases and J by 6 bases, and 12 bases separated the two germline ends. DNA of the CDR3: TGTGCCAGCAGTTCCGCGGGTGAAGCTGAAGCTTTCTTT. This translates into CASSSAGEAEAFF.